This T cell receptor (beta chain) was documented in a study of blood T cell repertoires in COVID-19. Background on the study: Samples of COVID-19 (acute and convalescent) were obtained from the United States, Italy and Spain. PBMCs, B-cell-depleted T cells, or T cells provided the cDNA or gDNA that made up the material.

Trimming left V 3 bases short and J 4 bases short, with 9 bases between. The CDR3 has 12 amino acids. Germline CDR1 reads GTSNPN; CDR2 reads SVGIG (reference sequence). As processed by the authors: Amplification of reference gene primers provided the estimated nucleated cell counts. Sequencing used immunoSEQ multiplex PCR; TCRdb keeps in-frame clones, though not all of them. Clone size and V and J calls were adopted from that table, with D and trimming inferred from the DNA. The sample includes about 42,000 clones, roughly 90% of them seen just once. The source material was peripheral blood. V and J are TRBV30 and TRBJ1-1; D unresolved. The clonotype originates from a man aged 50-60 years with active COVID-19. The chain's CDR3 is CAWRRGLTEAFF. The CDR3, as DNA: TGTGCCTGGAGAAGAGGGCTCACTGAAGCTTTCTTT.